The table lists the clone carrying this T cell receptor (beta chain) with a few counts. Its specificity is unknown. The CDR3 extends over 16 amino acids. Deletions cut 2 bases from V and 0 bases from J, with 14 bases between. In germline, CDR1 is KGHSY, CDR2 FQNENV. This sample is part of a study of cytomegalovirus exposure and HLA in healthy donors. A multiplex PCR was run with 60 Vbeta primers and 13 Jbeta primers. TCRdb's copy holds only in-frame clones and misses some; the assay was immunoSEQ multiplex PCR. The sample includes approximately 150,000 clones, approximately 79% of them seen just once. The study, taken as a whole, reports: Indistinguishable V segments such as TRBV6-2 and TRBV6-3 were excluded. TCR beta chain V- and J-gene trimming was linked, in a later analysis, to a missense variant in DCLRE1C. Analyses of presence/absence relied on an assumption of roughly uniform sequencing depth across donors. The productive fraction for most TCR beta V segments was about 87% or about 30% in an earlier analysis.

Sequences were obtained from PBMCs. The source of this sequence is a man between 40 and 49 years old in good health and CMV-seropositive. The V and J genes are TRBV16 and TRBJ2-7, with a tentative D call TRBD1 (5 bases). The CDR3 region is CASSQVGLTASYEQYF. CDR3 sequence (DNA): TGTGCCAGCAGCCAAGTGGGCCTGACAGCCTCCTACGAGCAGTACTTC.